The rows below give T cell receptor beta chains drawn from one sample of a study of blood T cell repertoires in COVID-19. The repertoire was sequenced with immunoSEQ multiplex PCR; TCRdb's copy has only in-frame clones and lacks some. There are about 150,000 clones in the sample; approximately 90% occur only once, and around 14% lies in the top ten. Input material: peripheral blood. Every receptor here comes from a woman aged 40 to 55 with acute or convalescent COVID-19. CDR3s include the opening cysteine and the closing phenylalanine or tryptophan. The order of the fields is D gene, V gene, clone size, J gene, CDR3 DNA, CDR3 protein. A D gene is named only where the DNA matches it firmly. Clone size appears in some rows only: once, few, many, or a class for an expanded clone.

TRBD2	TRBV5-4	NA	TRBJ2-1	TGTGCCAGCAGCTTCGACAGCGGGAGTTCTCTAGATGAGCAGTTCTTC	CASSFDSGSSLDEQFF
NA	TRBV28	NA	TRBJ1-2	TGTGCCAGCAGGATGGTAAACGGTGGCTACACCTTC	CASRMVNGGYTF
NA	TRBV6-5	NA	TRBJ1-1	TGTGCCAGCAGTTACCTGTCGAATCTGCGAGGCACTGAAGCTTTCTTT	CASSYLSNLRGTEAFF
NA	TRBV5-6	NA	TRBJ1-2	TGTGCCAGCAGCTCCCGTAATTTGGGGGCATGGGGCTACACCTTC	CASSSRNLGAWGYTF
TRBD1	TRBV6-4	NA	TRBJ2-6	TGTGCCAGCCGGCCAGGGGGTTTTGGGGCCAACGTCCTGACTTTC	CASRPGGFGANVLTF
NA	TRBV2	NA	TRBJ1-4	TGTGCCAGCAGTGAAGATCCAGGGTCTAATGAAAAACTGTTTTTT	CASSEDPGSNEKLFF
NA	TRBV9	many	TRBJ2-7	TGTGCCAGCAGCGTAACGGGACACAACGACGAGCAGTACTTC	CASSVTGHNDEQYF
TRBD2	TRBV11-2	NA	TRBJ2-3	TGTGCCAGCAGCCCCCAGAGGCTAGCGGGGGGGCCCATAGATACGCAGTATTTT	CASSPQRLAGGPIDTQYF
NA	TRBV2	NA	TRBJ1-2	TGTGCCAGCAGTGAAGCGGAGGGGCGGGTCCGCTACACCTTC	CASSEAEGRVRYTF
NA	TRBV7-9	NA	TRBJ1-5	TGTGCCAGCAGCCTCGACAGTAGCAATCAGCCCCAGCATTTT	CASSLDSSNQPQHF
NA	TRBV30	NA	TRBJ1-2	TGTGCCTCGATCCAGGCCTACTATGGCTACACCTTC	CASIQAYYGYTF
TRBD2	TRBV19	NA	TRBJ2-1	TGTGCCAGTAGTGAACTAGCGGGAGGATACAATGAGCAGTTCTTC	CASSELAGGYNEQFF
NA	TRBV5-4	NA	TRBJ1-2	TGTGCCAGCAGCCCGGACAAGCTATATGGCTACACCTTC	CASSPDKLYGYTF
NA	TRBV11-3	NA	TRBJ2-7	TGTGCCAGCAGCTCCTCCGGGATCTCCTACGAGCAGTACTTC	CASSSSGISYEQYF
NA	TRBV19	NA	TRBJ2-2	TGTGCCAGTAGTCCGTGGCTGATGACCGGGGAGCTGTTTTTT	CASSPWLMTGELFF
TRBD1	TRBV3-1/TRBV3-2	NA	TRBJ1-1	TGTGCCAGCAGCCAAGATCTGGGACAGGGTCAAGCTTTCTTT	CASSQDLGQGQAFF
TRBD1	TRBV6-5	NA	TRBJ1-4	TGTGCCAGCAGTTACCGAGACAGGGGTAATGAAAAACTGTTTTTT	CASSYRDRGNEKLFF
TRBD1	TRBV6-5	NA	TRBJ1-1	TGTGCCAGCAGTACCTGGACAGGGGTCACTGAAGCTTTCTTT	CASSTWTGVTEAFF
TRBD2	TRBV23-1	NA	TRBJ2-5	TGCGCCAGCAGTTTAGTGGGACTAGCGGGAGGGCCTAAAGAGACCCAGTACTTC	CASSLVGLAGGPKETQYF
TRBD1	TRBV28	NA	TRBJ2-5	TGTGCCAGCAGCTTCGACACCGGGACAGGTCAAGAGACCCAGTACTTC	CASSFDTGTGQETQYF
TRBD2	TRBV4-2	NA	TRBJ2-7	TGTGCCAGCAGCCAAGAGGTAGCGGGCCCAATCTACGAGCAGTACTTC	CASSQEVAGPIYEQYF
NA	TRBV9	NA	TRBJ1-5	TGTGCCAGCAGCGTAGGCGGGAGCAATCAGCCCCAGCATTTT	CASSVGGSNQPQHF
NA	TRBV7-6	NA	TRBJ2-2	TGTGCCAGCACCGATCGAGGGGGAATGACCGGGGAGCTGTTTTTT	CASTDRGGMTGELFF
NA	TRBV3-1/TRBV3-2	NA	TRBJ1-4	TGTGCCAGCAGCCAGCGGGACGGGGGAGCTAATGAAAAACTGTTTTTT	CASSQRDGGANEKLFF
NA	TRBV30	NA	TRBJ2-3	TGTGCCTGGAGTATTGCGGGAAACACAGATACGCAGTATTTT	CAWSIAGNTDTQYF
NA	TRBV28	NA	TRBJ1-1	TGTGCCCTAAACAGGGCCGACGGGAACACTGAAGCTTTCTTT	CALNRADGNTEAFF
TRBD2	TRBV11-3	NA	TRBJ2-3	TGTGCCAGCAGCTTAGATCAATTAGCGGGGGTTCTCCTTAGCACAGATACGCAGTATTTT	CASSLDQLAGVLLSTDTQYF
TRBD1	TRBV24-1	NA	TRBJ1-5	TGTGCCACCAGTGCCTCACACAGGGGGGATAGCAATCAGCCCCAGCATTTT	CATSASHRGDSNQPQHF
NA	TRBV5-4	NA	TRBJ2-2	TGTGCCAGCAGCTTGTGGGCTACCTCCTACACCGGGGAGCTGTTTTTT	CASSLWATSYTGELFF
NA	TRBV7-2	NA	TRBJ1-2	TGTGCCAGCAGCTTAGGCAGCTATGGCTACACCTTC	CASSLGSYGYTF
NA	TRBV4-2	NA	TRBJ2-4	TGTGCCAGCAGCCAAGTCTCGGCCAAAAACATTCAGTACTTC	CASSQVSAKNIQYF
TRBD1	TRBV18	NA	TRBJ1-1	TGTGCCAGCTCACCCGGGATTTGGACAGGGGAAACTGAAGCTTTCTTT	CASSPGIWTGETEAFF
NA	TRBV24-1	NA	TRBJ2-3	TGTGCCACCAGTGATTTGCAAGCTGGTAGCACAGATACGCAGTATTTT	CATSDLQAGSTDTQYF
TRBD2	TRBV7-8	NA	TRBJ2-1	TGTGCCAGCAGCTTAGCGTACGCGACTAGCGGGTACAATGAGCAGTTCTTC	CASSLAYATSGYNEQFF
NA	TRBV28	NA	TRBJ1-4	TGTGCCAGCAGTTTTTCGGGGGGCACGCGGCGAAAACTGTTTTTT	CASSFSGGTRRKLFF
NA	TRBV2	NA	TRBJ2-1	TGTGCCAGCAGGAGGGTAGGGCAGCCAGGTCGGGCTGAGCAGTTCTTC	CASRRVGQPGRAEQFF
NA	TRBV7-3	NA	TRBJ2-6	TGTGCCAGCAGCTTAATCTCGACGGGAGTCCCCTCTGGGGCCAACGTCCTGACTTTC	CASSLISTGVPSGANVLTF
TRBD1	TRBV29-1	NA	TRBJ1-1	TGCAGCGTTGAAGATCGGGACAGGCTAGGCGTGAACACTGAAGCTTTCTTT	CSVEDRDRLGVNTEAFF
TRBD1	TRBV5-6	NA	TRBJ2-1	TGTGCCAGCAGCCCAACCGGGACAGGGATTTACAATGAGCAGTTCTTC	CASSPTGTGIYNEQFF
NA	TRBV5-6	NA	TRBJ1-1	TGTGCCAGCAGCGCCCGACTGAGAGAAGCTTTCTTT	CASSARLREAFF
NA	TRBV5-1	once	TRBJ2-7	TGCGCCAGCAGCCCAAGTGGCAGGGAAGGTAGCGAGCAGTACTTC	CASSPSGREGSEQYF
NA	TRBV2	NA	TRBJ2-2	TGTGCCAGCAGTGTACAGGGTTTCCTCGGGGAGCTGTTTTTT	CASSVQGFLGELFF
TRBD2	TRBV28	NA	TRBJ2-7	TGTGCCAGCAGTTTCCGGACTAGCGGTTACTACGAGCAGTACTTC	CASSFRTSGYYEQYF
NA	TRBV11-1	NA	TRBJ2-7	TGTGCCAGCAGCCCGAGTCCCGGGAGTTCCTACGAGCAGTACTTC	CASSPSPGSSYEQYF
TRBD2	TRBV2	NA	TRBJ2-3	TGTGCCAGCAGTGAAAGGAGGGTTAGCGGGGTGAGCACAGATACGCAGTATTTT	CASSERRVSGVSTDTQYF
TRBD2	TRBV19	NA	TRBJ2-7	TGTGCCAGTAGCCCACCTCCGGGGCGGGAGGGCGTCCCCTCTTTCTACGAGCAGTACTTC	CASSPPPGREGVPSFYEQYF
TRBD1	TRBV5-1	NA	TRBJ2-7	TGCGCCAGCAGCTTTACCGGACAGGGGGGAATCGAGCAGTACTTC	CASSFTGQGGIEQYF